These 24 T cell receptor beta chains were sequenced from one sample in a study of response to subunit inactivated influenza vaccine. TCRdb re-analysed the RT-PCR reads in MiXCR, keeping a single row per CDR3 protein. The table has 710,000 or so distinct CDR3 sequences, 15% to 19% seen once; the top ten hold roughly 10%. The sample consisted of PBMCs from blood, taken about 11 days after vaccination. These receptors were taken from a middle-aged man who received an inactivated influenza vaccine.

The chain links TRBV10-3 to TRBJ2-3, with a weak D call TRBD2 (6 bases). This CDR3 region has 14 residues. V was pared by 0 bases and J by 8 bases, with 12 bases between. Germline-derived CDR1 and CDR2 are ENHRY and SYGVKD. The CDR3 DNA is TGTGCCATCAGTGAGTCGGCCCGGGGACTTACGCAGTATTTT. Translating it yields CAISESARGLTQYF.

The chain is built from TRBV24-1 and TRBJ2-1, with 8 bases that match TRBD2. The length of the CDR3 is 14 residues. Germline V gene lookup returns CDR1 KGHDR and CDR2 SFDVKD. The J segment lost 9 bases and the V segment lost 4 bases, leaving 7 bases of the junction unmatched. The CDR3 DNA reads TGTGCCACCAGTGACGCGGGACTAGGGTTTGAGCAGTTCTTC. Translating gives CATSDAGLGFEQFF.

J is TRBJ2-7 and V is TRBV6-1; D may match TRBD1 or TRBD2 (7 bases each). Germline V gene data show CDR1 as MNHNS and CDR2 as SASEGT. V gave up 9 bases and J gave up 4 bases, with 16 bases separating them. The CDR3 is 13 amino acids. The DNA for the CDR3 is TGTGCCAGTAATGACAGGGAGGGTTACGAGCAGTACTTC. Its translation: CASNDREGYEQYF.

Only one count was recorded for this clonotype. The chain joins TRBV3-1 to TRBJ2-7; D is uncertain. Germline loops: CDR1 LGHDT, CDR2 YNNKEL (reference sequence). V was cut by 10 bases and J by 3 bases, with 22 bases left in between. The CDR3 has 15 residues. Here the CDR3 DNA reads TGTGCCACCTGCGATACTTTTAGGGCCAACTACGAGCAGTACTTC. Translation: CATCDTFRANYEQYF.

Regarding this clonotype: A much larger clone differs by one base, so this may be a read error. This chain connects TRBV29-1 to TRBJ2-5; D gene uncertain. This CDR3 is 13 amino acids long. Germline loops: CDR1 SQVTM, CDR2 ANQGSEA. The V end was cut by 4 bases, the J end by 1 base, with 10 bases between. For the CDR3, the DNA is TGCAGCGTTGCCTCCCCAGTCCAAGAGACCCAGTACTTC. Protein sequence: CSVASPVQETQYF.

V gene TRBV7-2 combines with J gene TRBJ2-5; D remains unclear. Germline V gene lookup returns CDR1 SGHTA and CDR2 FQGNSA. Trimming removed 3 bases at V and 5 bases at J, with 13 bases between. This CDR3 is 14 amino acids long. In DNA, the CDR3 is TGTGCCAGCAGCTTGTCCCCTGTCGGGGAGACCCAGTACTTC. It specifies CASSLSPVGETQYF. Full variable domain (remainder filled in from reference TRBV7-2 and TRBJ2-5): GAGVSQSPSNKVTEKGKDVELRCDPISGHTALYWYRQSLGQGLEFLIYFQGNSAPDKSGLPSDRFSAERTGGSVSTLTIQRTQQEDSAVYLCASSLSPVGETQYFGPGTRLLVL.

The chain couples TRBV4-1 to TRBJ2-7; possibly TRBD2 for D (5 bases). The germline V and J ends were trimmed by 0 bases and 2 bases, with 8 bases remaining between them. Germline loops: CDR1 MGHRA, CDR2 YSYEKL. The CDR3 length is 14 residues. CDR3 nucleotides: TGCGCCAGCAGCCAAGATTGGCGGGCCTACGAGCAGTACTTC. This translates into CASSQDWRAYEQYF.

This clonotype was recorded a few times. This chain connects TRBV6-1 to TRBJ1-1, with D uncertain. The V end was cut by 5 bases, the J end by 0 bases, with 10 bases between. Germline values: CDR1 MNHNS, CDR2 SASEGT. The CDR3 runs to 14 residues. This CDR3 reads CASSPQKMNTEAFF. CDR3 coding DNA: TGTGCCAGCAGTCCACAGAAGATGAACACTGAAGCTTTCTTT.

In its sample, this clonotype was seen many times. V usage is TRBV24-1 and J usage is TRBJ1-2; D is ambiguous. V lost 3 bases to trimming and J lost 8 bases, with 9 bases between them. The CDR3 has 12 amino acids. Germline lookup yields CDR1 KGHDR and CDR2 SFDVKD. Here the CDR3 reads CATSDPLRGYTF. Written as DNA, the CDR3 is TGTGCCACCAGTGATCCCCTGCGGGGCTACACCTTC.

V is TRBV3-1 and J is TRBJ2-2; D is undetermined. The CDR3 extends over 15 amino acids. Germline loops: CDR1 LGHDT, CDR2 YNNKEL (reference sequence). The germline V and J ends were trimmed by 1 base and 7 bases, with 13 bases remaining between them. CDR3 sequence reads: CASSQVTATGGELFF. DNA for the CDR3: TGTGCCAGCAGCCAAGTGACGGCTACGGGCGGGGAGCTGTTTTTT.

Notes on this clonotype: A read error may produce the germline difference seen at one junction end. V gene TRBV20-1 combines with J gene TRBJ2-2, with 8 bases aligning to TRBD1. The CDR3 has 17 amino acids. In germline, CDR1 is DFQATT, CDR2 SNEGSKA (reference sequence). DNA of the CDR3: TGCTGTGCTAGAGATCTAAGACAGGGGTCCAACACCGGGGAGCTGTTTTTT. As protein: CCARDLRQGSNTGELFF.

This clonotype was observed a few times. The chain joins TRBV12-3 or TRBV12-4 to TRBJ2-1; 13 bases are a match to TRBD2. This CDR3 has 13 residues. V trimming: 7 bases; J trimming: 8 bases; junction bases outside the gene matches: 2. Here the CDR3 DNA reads TGTGCCAGCACTGGACTAGCGGGGGATGAGCAGTTCTTC. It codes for CASTGLAGDEQFF.

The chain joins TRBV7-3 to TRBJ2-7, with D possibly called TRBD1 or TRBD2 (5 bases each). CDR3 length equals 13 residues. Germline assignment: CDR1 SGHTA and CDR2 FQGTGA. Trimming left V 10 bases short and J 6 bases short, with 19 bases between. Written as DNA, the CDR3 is TGTGCCATGGGACCCCGGGACCTCTTCGAGCAGTACTTC. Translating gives CAMGPRDLFEQYF.

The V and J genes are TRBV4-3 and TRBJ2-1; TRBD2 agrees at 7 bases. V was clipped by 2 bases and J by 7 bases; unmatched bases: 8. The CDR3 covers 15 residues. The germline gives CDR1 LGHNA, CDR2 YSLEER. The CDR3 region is CASSQSGIGGNEQFF. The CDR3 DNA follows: TGCGCCAGCAGCCAAAGCGGGATCGGGGGTAATGAGCAGTTCTTC.

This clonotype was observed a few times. CDR3: CASSPGISNEKLFF. CDR3 bases: TGTGCCAGCAGCCCAGGGATAAGTAATGAAAAACTGTTTTTT. The chain recombines TRBV12-3 or TRBV12-4 with TRBJ1-4, with D perhaps TRBD1 (5 bases). The V end lost 6 bases, the J end lost 4 bases, and 12 bases lay between the germline ends. This CDR3 is built from 14 residues.

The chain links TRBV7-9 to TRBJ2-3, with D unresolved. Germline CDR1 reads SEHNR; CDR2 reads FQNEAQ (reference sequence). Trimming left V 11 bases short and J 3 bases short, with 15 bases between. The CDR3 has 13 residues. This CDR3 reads CAGLTKSTDTQYF. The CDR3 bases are TGTGCCGGCTTGACAAAATCAACAGATACGCAGTATTTT. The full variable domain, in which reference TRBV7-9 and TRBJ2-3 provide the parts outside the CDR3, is DTGVSQNPRHKITKRGQNVTFRCDPISEHNRLYWYRQTLGQGPEFLTYFQNEAQLEKSRLLSDRFSAERPKGSFSTLEIQRTEQGDSAMYLCAGLTKSTDTQYFGPGTRLTVL.

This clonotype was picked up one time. The CDR3 here is CASSSSYGAGGYNEQFF. For the CDR3, the DNA is TGTGCCAGCAGCTCCAGTTACGGGGCAGGGGGGTACAATGAGCAGTTCTTC. The chain joins TRBV11-3 to TRBJ2-1, with a tentative D call TRBD1 (7 bases). Germline CDR1 is SGHNT and CDR2 is YENEEA. This CDR3 has 17 amino acids. V lost 4 bases to trimming and J lost 4 bases, with 20 bases between them.

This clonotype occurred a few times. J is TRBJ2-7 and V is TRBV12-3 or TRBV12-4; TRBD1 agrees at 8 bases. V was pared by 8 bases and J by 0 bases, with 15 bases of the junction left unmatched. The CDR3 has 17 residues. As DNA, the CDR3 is TGTGCCAGCGGTTATACCGGGACAGGAAAACCCTCCTACGAGCAGTACTTC. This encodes CASGYTGTGKPSYEQYF.

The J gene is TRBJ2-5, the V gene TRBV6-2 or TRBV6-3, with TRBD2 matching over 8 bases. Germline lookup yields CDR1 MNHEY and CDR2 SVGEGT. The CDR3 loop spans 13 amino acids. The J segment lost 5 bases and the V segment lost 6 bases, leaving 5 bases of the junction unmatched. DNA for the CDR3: TGTGCCAGCAGGATAGCGGGGAGGGAGACCCAGTACTTC. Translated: CASRIAGRETQYF.

The CDR3 region has the DNA TGTGCCACCGGGACTAGCGTCGAGACCCAGTACTTC. This sequence encodes CATGTSVETQYF. The chain couples TRBV10-3 to TRBJ2-5, with 10 bases matching TRBD2. CDR3 length: 12 amino acids. Germline trimming cut 10 bases from V and 5 bases from J; bases unmatched to any gene: 4. The germline gives CDR1 ENHRY, CDR2 SYGVKD.

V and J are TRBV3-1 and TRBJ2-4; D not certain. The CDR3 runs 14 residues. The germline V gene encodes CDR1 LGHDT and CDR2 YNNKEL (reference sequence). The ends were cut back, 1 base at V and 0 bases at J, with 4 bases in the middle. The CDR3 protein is CASSQAQAKNIQYF. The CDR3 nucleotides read TGTGCCAGCAGCCAAGCCCAAGCCAAAAACATTCAGTACTTC.

The CDR3 DNA reads TGCGCCAGCAGCTTGGAAGCAGGGAGGGGCGGGACCCAGTACTTC. Amino acid sequence: CASSLEAGRGGTQYF. The chain couples TRBV5-1 to TRBJ2-5, with 7 bases aligning to TRBD2. CDR1 SGHRS and CDR2 YFSETQ come from the germline V gene. After removal of 0 bases from V and 7 bases from J, the junction contained 9 bases not matched to a gene. CDR3 length: 15 amino acids.

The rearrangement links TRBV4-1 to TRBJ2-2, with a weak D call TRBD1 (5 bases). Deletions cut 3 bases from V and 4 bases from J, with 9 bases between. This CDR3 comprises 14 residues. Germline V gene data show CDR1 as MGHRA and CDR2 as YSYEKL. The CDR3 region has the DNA TGCGCCAGCAGCCAGACCCAGGGCACCGGGGAGCTGTTTTTT. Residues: CASSQTQGTGELFF.

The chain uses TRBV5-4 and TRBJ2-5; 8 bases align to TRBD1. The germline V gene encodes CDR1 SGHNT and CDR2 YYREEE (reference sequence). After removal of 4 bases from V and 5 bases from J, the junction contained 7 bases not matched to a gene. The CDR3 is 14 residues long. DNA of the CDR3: TGTGCCAGCAGCCCGCGACAGGGGCTGGAGACCCAGTACTTC. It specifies CASSPRQGLETQYF.